These 13 T cell receptor beta chains share one sample of origin, sequenced in a study of blood T cells in healthy people across ages. A J-beta primer mix and a sample-barcoded 5' primer were used in a second PCR of about 7 to 12 cycles. MiXCR, applied by TCRdb to the 5' RACE reads, yields one record per CDR3 protein. The table shows 850,000 to 1,000,000 distinct CDR3 sequences, with roughly 52% occurring only once. Sequenced: blood. Receptors originate from a man aged 25 to 40 in good health.

The chain recombines TRBV5-1 with TRBJ2-1; 7 bases fit TRBD2. The germline V gene encodes CDR1 SGHRS and CDR2 YFSETQ. The V and J ends lost 2 bases and 5 bases, in that order; junction bases with no gene match: 10. This CDR3 region has 16 residues. CDR3 in DNA: TGCGCCAGCAGCTTAGACGGTGCGGGAGCGAACAATGAGCAGTTCTTC. Protein: CASSLDGAGANNEQFF.

CDR3 in DNA: TGTGCCAGCAGATGGACTAGCGGGGGGCATCAAGAGACCCAGTACTTC. The encoded protein is CASRWTSGGHQETQYF. The chain is built from TRBV7-2 and TRBJ2-5; 14 bases match TRBD2. V shed 6 bases and J 2 bases; nucleotides not matched to a gene: 5. The V gene's germline CDR1 is SGHTA and CDR2 FQGNSA. The CDR3 is 16 residues long.

This clonotype has more than one count but fewer than ten. This sequence joins TRBV20-1 and TRBJ1-6; TRBD1 agrees at 8 bases. Germline assignment: CDR1 DFQATT and CDR2 SNEGSKA (reference sequence). The CDR3 covers 14 residues. V was clipped by 6 bases and J by 9 bases; unmatched bases: 10. CDR3 DNA sequence: TGCAGTGCCCTCGGCGGACAGGGCATTTCACCCCTCCACTTT. This sequence encodes CSALGGQGISPLHF.

The gene calls are TRBV29-1 and TRBJ2-1; a weak D match, TRBD2 (5 bases). Germline CDR1 SQVTM, CDR2 ANQGSEA. This CDR3 comprises 9 residues. CDR3 residues: CRQRDEQFF. CDR3 nucleotides: TGCAGACAGAGGGATGAGCAGTTCTTC.

Concerning this clonotype: At one end the junction does not follow the germline gene, possibly because of a read error. The chain combines TRBV5-1 with TRBJ2-3, with a weak D call TRBD2 (5 bases). Germline V lookup: CDR1 SGHRS, CDR2 YFSETQ. The CDR3 covers 14 residues. The chain's CDR3 is CAGSLALARDTRYF. The CDR3 DNA reads as TGCGCCGGCAGCTTGGCTCTAGCAAGGGATACGCGGTATTTT.

V gene TRBV29-1 combines with J gene TRBJ2-3, with TRBD1 matching 8 bases. The CDR3 sequence is 13 residues long. Germline V gives CDR1 SQVTM, CDR2 ANQGSEA. V was clipped by 7 bases and J by 1 base; unmatched bases: 4. In nucleotides, the CDR3 is TGCAGCGCAATGACAGGGGGCACAGATACGCAGTATTTT. This encodes CSAMTGGTDTQYF.

The rearrangement links TRBV29-1 to TRBJ2-7, with D unclear. Trimming cost V 3 bases and J 3 bases, with 9 bases left between them. The CDR3 is made up of 12 amino acids. CDR1 is SQVTM and CDR2 is ANQGSEA in the germline V gene. In nucleotides, the CDR3 is TGCAGCGTTGACAGTGCAGGCTACGAGCAGTACTTC. It is translated as CSVDSAGYEQYF.

The chain combines TRBV7-9 with TRBJ1-2; D gene unclear. V was trimmed by 4 bases and J by 6 bases, leaving 9 bases between them. This CDR3 contains 12 residues. Per the germline V gene, CDR1 is SEHNR and CDR2 is FQNEAQ (reference sequence). The chain's CDR3 is CASSWEEDGYTF. The CDR3 region has the DNA TGTGCCAGCAGCTGGGAGGAAGATGGCTACACCTTC.

The V and J genes are TRBV5-1 and TRBJ2-7; 11 bases map to TRBD1. Germline V gene lookup returns CDR1 SGHRS and CDR2 YFSETQ. The CDR3 length is 14 residues. After removal of 4 bases from V and 12 bases from J, the junction contained 12 bases not matched to a gene. CDR3 in DNA: TGCGCCAGCAGCCTAGGGACAGGGGGTGGTCTTCGGTACTTC. It yields the protein CASSLGTGGGLRYF.

This chain connects TRBV27 to TRBJ2-5, with D perhaps TRBD1 (5 bases). V lost 7 bases to trimming and J lost 4 bases, with 19 bases between them. Germline V gene lookup returns CDR1 MNHEY and CDR2 SMNVEV (reference sequence). There are 15 residues in the CDR3. CDR3 DNA sequence: TGTGCCAGCACCCCTAAGAAGGGGAAGATAGAGACCCAGTACTTC. Translation: CASTPKKGKIETQYF.

This clonotype was recorded a few times. The chain links TRBV6-1 to TRBJ2-3, with D hard to call. The germline CDR1 and CDR2 sequences are MNHNS and SASEGT. The V end lost 3 bases, the J end lost 5 bases, and 6 bases lay between the germline ends. CDR3 size: 12 residues. The CDR3 DNA reads TGTGCCAGCAGTGAGTCCGGAGATACGCAGTATTTT. Encoded protein: CASSESGDTQYF.

The chain employs TRBV6-2 or TRBV6-3 and TRBJ1-1, with D possibly being TRBD1 (6 bases). Germline loops: CDR1 MNHEY, CDR2 SVGEGT. Deletions cut 2 bases from V and 3 bases from J, with 7 bases between. CDR3 length: 13 amino acids. CDR3 bases: TGTGCCAGCAGTTACGGGACATACACTGAAGCTTTCTTT. It translates to CASSYGTYTEAFF.

This rearrangement joins TRBV7-3 to TRBJ2-1; 7 positions agree with TRBD1. This CDR3 contains 14 residues. V lost 5 bases to trimming and J lost 4 bases; unmatched junction nucleotides: 5. Germline V CDR1 and CDR2: SGHTA, FQGTGA. CDR3 DNA: TGTGCCAGCAGCCTACGACAGGGTTACAATGAGCAGTTCTTC. Its protein is CASSLRQGYNEQFF.